The 17 T cell receptor beta chains given below trace back to one sample, sequenced in a study of technical replicates of blood from a handful of donors. Profiled with immunoSEQ multiplex PCR; TCRdb holds only in-frame clones, not every one. This table holds tens of thousands of clones, about 86% found once. Sequenced material: PBMCs. The origin of the receptors is a human donor in good health. Some clones in this sample may be carry-over from other donors' samples.

V usage is TRBV5-4 and J usage is TRBJ1-2; tentative D call: TRBD1 (5 bases). Germline V lookup: CDR1 SGHNT, CDR2 YYREEE (reference sequence). The CDR3 length is 16 residues. The V gene lost 3 bases and the J gene lost 4 bases, with 19 bases spanning the gap. CDR3 amino acids: CASSSELDKNSYGYTF. CDR3 nucleotide sequence: TGTGCCAGCAGCTCTGAGTTGGACAAGAACTCCTATGGCTACACCTTC.

The chain has TRBV10-3 and TRBJ2-7; D may be TRBD1 (6 bases). The CDR3 extends over 14 amino acids. Trimming stripped 6 bases from V and 5 bases from J, with 17 bases between. The germline V gene has CDR1 ENHRY and CDR2 SYGVKD. The CDR3 DNA follows: TGTGCCATCAGGGATAGCAGGACAGCAAACGAGCAGTACTTC. This sequence encodes CAIRDSRTANEQYF.

The chain uses TRBV4-3 and TRBJ2-7; 8 bases fit TRBD2. With 4 bases clipped from V and 6 bases from J, the junction kept 14 bases outside the gene matches. Germline V gene lookup returns CDR1 LGHNA and CDR2 YSLEER. The CDR3 length is 16 residues. Here the CDR3 DNA reads TGCGCCAGCAGCCTCGCGGGGGGCAGGATTTCATCCGAGCAGTACTTC. Its translation: CASSLAGGRISSEQYF.

The chain couples TRBV10-3 to TRBJ2-1; a weak D match, TRBD2 (6 bases). The V end was cut by 3 bases, the J end by 0 bases, with 12 bases between. CDR3 size: 16 residues. Germline V CDR1 and CDR2: ENHRY, SYGVKD. The CDR3 nucleotides read TGTGCCATCAGTGATCGGCTAGCGAGCTCCTACAATGAGCAGTTCTTC. As protein: CAISDRLASSYNEQFF.

The rearrangement links TRBV19 to TRBJ1-6, with D perhaps TRBD1 (5 bases). Trimming took 2 bases from V and 2 from J, leaving 10 bases between them. The CDR3 is 16 amino acids. Germline V gene sequence: CDR1 LNHDA, CDR2 SQIVND (reference sequence). The CDR3 is CASSISRVTYNSPLHF. The CDR3 region has the DNA TGTGCCAGTAGTATAAGCAGGGTAACCTATAATTCACCCCTCCACTTT.

The chain has TRBV9 and TRBJ2-1; possible D gene TRBD1, 6 bases. The CDR3 sequence is 14 residues long. Germline values: CDR1 SGDLS, CDR2 YYNGEE. Between the trimmed V and J ends, which lost 7 bases and 6 bases, there was a span of 17 bases. The CDR3 coding sequence is TGTGCCAGCGCTAGGGACACCCAACGCAATGAGCAGTTCTTC. This encodes CASARDTQRNEQFF.

The V call is TRBV11-2, the J call TRBJ1-1; the D is unclear. CDR3 length: 14 residues. Trimming shortened V by 0 bases and J by 6 bases, and 11 bases separated the two germline ends. The germline CDR1 and CDR2 sequences are SGHAT and FQNNGV. The CDR3 coding sequence is TGTGCCAGCAGCTTAGATAATCAGAGGGCTGAAGCTTTCTTT. Encoded protein: CASSLDNQRAEAFF.

The chain is built from TRBV5-8 and TRBJ2-7; D perhaps matches TRBD1 (6 bases). Trimming cost V 0 bases and J 7 bases, with 14 bases left between them. The CDR3 loop spans 14 amino acids. CDR1 SGHTS and CDR2 YDEGEE come from the germline V gene. The DNA of the CDR3 is TGTGCCAGCAGCTTGGAGGGCAGGGGAACGGAGCAGTACTTC. Translated, it gives CASSLEGRGTEQYF. The whole variable domain, filled in from reference TRBV5-8 and TRBJ2-7, reads EAGVTQSPTHLIKTRGQQATLRCSPISGHTSVYWYQQALGLGLQFLLWYDEGEERNRGNFPPRFSGRQFPNYSSELNVNALELEDSALYLCASSLEGRGTEQYFGPGTRLTVT.

This clone has only a few counts. The chain couples TRBV4-3 to TRBJ2-1; 8 bases match TRBD2. The CDR3 spans 16 residues. Germline lookup yields CDR1 LGHNA and CDR2 YSLEER. The V segment lost 4 bases and the J segment 2 bases; nucleotides outside the gene matches: 7. The CDR3 loop is CASSRSGAGAYNEQFF. In DNA form, the CDR3 reads TGCGCCAGCAGCCGATCGGGAGCGGGAGCCTACAATGAGCAGTTCTTC.

This clone appeared a single time. The V gene is TRBV6-1, the J gene TRBJ1-6; 8 nucleotides line up with TRBD1. J was trimmed by 12 bases and V by 5 bases; bases with no gene match: 9. Germline V gene data show CDR1 as MNHNS and CDR2 as SASEGT. The CDR3 covers 14 residues. CDR3 bases: TGTGCCAGCAGTTCCGACAGGGGCTTTTTACCCCTCCACTTT. Protein: CASSSDRGFLPLHF.

The chain employs TRBV27 and TRBJ2-1, with 8 bases fitting TRBD1. This CDR3 has 15 amino acids. CDR1 is MNHEY and CDR2 is SMNVEV in the germline V gene (reference sequence). Trimming at V came to 5 bases and at J to 0 bases, leaving 3 bases not matched to a gene. CDR3 DNA sequence: TGTGCCAGCAGTCTGACAGGGGCCTCCTACAATGAGCAGTTCTTC. It yields the protein CASSLTGASYNEQFF.

The chain recombines TRBV7-9 with TRBJ2-1; 10 positions match TRBD2. This CDR3 is built from 19 residues. Germline V CDR1 and CDR2: SEHNR, FQNEAQ (reference sequence). The V gene end was trimmed by 5 bases and the J gene end by 4 bases; junction bases not matched to a gene: 17. DNA for the CDR3: TGTGCCAGCAGCCCCCGATGGAGTAGCGGGGGGCAAACTTACAATGAGCAGTTCTTC. Translated: CASSPRWSSGGQTYNEQFF.

DNA for the CDR3: TGTGCCAGTAGCTGGGGGGGGACAGGGACCATCAATGAGCAGTTCTTC. Translating it yields CASSWGGTGTINEQFF. The V gene is TRBV19, the J gene TRBJ2-1, with 9 bases fitting TRBD1. The CDR3 length is 16 residues. Germline V gives CDR1 LNHDA, CDR2 SQIVND (reference sequence). Unmatched junction bases numbered 12, after V lost 6 bases and J lost 6 bases. Supplemented by reference TRBV19 and TRBJ2-1, the full variable domain reads DGGITQSPKYLFRKEGQNVTLSCEQNLNHDAMYWYRQDPGQGLRLIYYSQIVNDFQKGDIAEGYSVSREKKESFPLTVTSAQKNPTAFYLCASSWGGTGTINEQFFGPGTRLTVL.

The chain uses TRBV9 and TRBJ2-2; 11 nucleotides agree with TRBD2. CDR3 length: 18 residues. Looked up from germline, CDR1 is SGDLS and CDR2 is YYNGEE. After removal of 0 bases from V and 3 bases from J, the junction contained 7 bases not matched to a gene. The CDR3 loop is CASSVDGSGRVYTGELFF. The CDR3 DNA follows: TGTGCCAGCAGCGTAGACGGTAGCGGGAGGGTATACACCGGGGAGCTGTTTTTT.

CDR3 region: CASSPGLAGLFYNEQFF. In DNA, the CDR3 is TGTGCCAGCAGCCCAGGACTAGCGGGACTCTTCTACAATGAGCAGTTCTTC. The J gene is TRBJ2-1, the V gene TRBV11-2; TRBD2 matches at 12 bases. CDR1 is SGHAT and CDR2 is FQNNGV in the germline V gene. The CDR3 runs to 17 residues. The V and J ends lost 5 bases and 3 bases, in that order; junction bases with no gene match: 8.

The V gene is TRBV7-3, the J gene TRBJ1-6; no clear D. The CDR3 extends over 14 amino acids. The germline V and J ends were trimmed by 2 bases and 8 bases, with 10 bases remaining between them. The germline V gene has CDR1 SGHTA and CDR2 FQGTGA. CDR3 coding DNA: TGTGCCAGCAGCTTATTGGGCGGGGATTCACCCCTCCACTTT. This gives the protein CASSLLGGDSPLHF.

As DNA, the CDR3 is TGCGCCAGCAGCCAAGATCCCGCGGGGGGAAACAATGAGCAGTTCTTC. Protein sequence: CASSQDPAGGNNEQFF. The V and J genes are TRBV4-3 and TRBJ2-1, with 8 bases identical to TRBD2. CDR1 and CDR2 (germline): LGHNA, YSLEER. The CDR3 runs to 16 residues. Trimming cost V 0 bases and J 5 bases; bases outside gene matches: 6.